The sequence of this TCR beta chain was determined in a study of early T cells in non-severe SARS-CoV-2 infection. At the level of the study: The sequenced material was bulk RNA from unsorted whole blood, and its chains were unpaired.

Study outcomes and limitations: There was a bias toward anti-spike CD8 responses in VDJdb matching, which missed private and CD4 specificities.

This clonotype was seen only a few times. What it binds is unknown. In the library, individual cDNA molecules carried attached unique molecular identifiers. MiXCR, run by TCRdb on the 5' RACE reads, gives a single entry per CDR3 protein. Of around 92,000 distinct CDR3 sequences listed, 11% are singletons. CDR3 size: 14 residues. V lost 6 bases and J lost 2; bases outside the gene matches: 6. Germline CDR1 and CDR2: MNHNY and SVGAGI (reference sequence). Sequenced: whole blood. The clonotype originates from an adult who was a healthcare worker with PCR-confirmed SARS-CoV-2 infection or an uninfected control (not recorded which). The chain combines TRBV6-6 with TRBJ2-7; TRBD1 aligns across 8 bases. In DNA, the CDR3 is TGTGCCAGCAGCCAACAGGGGGAAGCCTACGAGCAGTACTTC. This translates into CASSQQGEAYEQYF.